The next 5 T cell receptor beta chains were all read from a single sample in a study of OX40 agonist ivuxolimab in advanced cancers. This table comes from immunoSEQ multiplex PCR, and its TCRdb copy is limited to in-frame clones, with some not included. The sample consists of about 79,000 clones, about 84% of them appearing once. The sample was CD4+ or CD8+ T cells sorted from blood, taken in a trial of the OX40 agonist ivuxolimab. The receptors were sampled from an adult with an advanced solid tumor such as melanoma, head and neck, liver or kidney cancer.

The V and J genes are TRBV7-9 and TRBJ1-6; 7 bases are shared with TRBD1. Germline loops: CDR1 SEHNR, CDR2 FQNEAQ (reference sequence). V lost 2 bases and J lost 10; bases outside the gene matches: 5. The CDR3 has 14 amino acids. The CDR3 protein is CASSLNRGGSPLHF. In DNA form, the CDR3 reads TGTGCCAGCAGCTTAAACAGGGGAGGGTCACCCCTCCACTTT.

The V gene is TRBV7-9, the J gene TRBJ1-4; TRBD1 matches 10 bases. The CDR3 is 16 residues long. V gave up 5 bases and J gave up 7 bases; unmatched junction bases: 10. From germline, CDR1 is SEHNR and CDR2 FQNEAQ (reference sequence). CDR3 protein: CASSPPTGGKSEKLFF. In DNA form, the CDR3 reads TGTGCCAGCAGCCCCCCGACAGGGGGCAAAAGTGAAAAACTGTTTTTT.

This clone was seen a single time. The V call is TRBV5-1, the J call TRBJ2-1; the D gene is possibly TRBD2 (5 bases). The CDR3 is made up of 16 amino acids. Trimming removed 0 bases from V and 6 bases from J, with 16 bases in between. The V gene's germline CDR1 is SGHRS and CDR2 YFSETQ. The CDR3 is CASSLGFSSAANEQFF. For the CDR3, the DNA is TGCGCCAGCAGCTTGGGATTTAGTTCAGCGGCCAATGAGCAGTTCTTC.

The rearrangement links TRBV11-3 to TRBJ2-1; TRBD2 agrees at 7 bases. The CDR3 consists of 15 residues. The germline V gene encodes CDR1 SGHNT and CDR2 YENEEA. V trimming: 3 bases; J trimming: 6 bases; junction bases outside the gene matches: 8. The CDR3 DNA reads TGTGCCAGCAGCTTTGAGATAGCGGGCCCCAATGAGCAGTTCTTC. It translates to CASSFEIAGPNEQFF.

The genes are TRBV5-4 and TRBJ2-3; the D call may be TRBD1 or TRBD2 (6 bases each). Trimming removed 0 bases at V and 0 bases at J, with 17 bases between. In germline, CDR1 is SGHNT, CDR2 YYREEE (reference sequence). The CDR3 is 18 residues long. The CDR3 DNA sequence: TGTGCCAGCAGCTTGGCTCTTCTGGGGGGCCTCAGCACAGATACGCAGTATTTT. Encoded protein: CASSLALLGGLSTDTQYF.